A single sample gave rise to the 25 T cell receptor beta chains below, sequenced in a study of blood T cell repertoires in COVID-19. Repertoires were generated with immunoSEQ multiplex PCR, while TCRdb's copy carries only in-frame clones and drops some. The table includes tens of thousands of clones, approximately 83% detected once. Sequenced sample: peripheral blood. The receptor set was obtained from a man aged 55-75 years with acute or convalescent COVID-19.

This chain joins TRBV11-2 and TRBJ2-3; 9 nucleotides align to TRBD1. V was clipped by 5 bases and J by 5 bases; unmatched bases: 14. The CDR3 loop spans 17 amino acids. Germline V gene lookup returns CDR1 SGHAT and CDR2 FQNNGV. CDR3 sequence (DNA): TGTGCCAGCAGCCAACGCCCGGGGACAGGGTCCGGAGATACGCAGTATTTT. Translating it yields CASSQRPGTGSGDTQYF.

This chain uses TRBV25-1 with TRBJ1-2, with D maybe TRBD1 (6 bases). Trimming shortened V by 1 base and J by 6 bases, and 12 bases separated the two germline ends. Germline assignment: CDR1 MGHDK and CDR2 SYGVNS. This CDR3 is built from 14 residues. CDR3: CASSEFDGTHGYTF. In DNA form, the CDR3 reads TGTGCCAGCAGTGAATTTGACGGGACACATGGCTACACCTTC.

The rearrangement links TRBV9 to TRBJ2-3, with TRBD1 matching 8 bases. The ends lost 0 bases at V and 1 base at J; junction bases unmatched: 4. CDR1 is SGDLS, CDR2 YYNGEE, per germline. This CDR3 comprises 16 residues. CDR3 coding DNA: TGTGCCAGCAGCGTAGGTCTGGACAGGGGCACAGATACGCAGTATTTT. This codes for CASSVGLDRGTDTQYF.

This clone appeared a single time. The chain carries TRBV5-1 and TRBJ2-1, with 8 bases fitting TRBD2. Germline lookup yields CDR1 SGHRS and CDR2 YFSETQ. The J segment lost 1 base and the V segment lost 0 bases, leaving 3 bases of the junction unmatched. This CDR3 has 16 amino acids. The CDR3 DNA reads TGCGCCAGCAGCTTGGCGACTAGCGTATCCTACAATGAGCAGTTCTTC. Its translation: CASSLATSVSYNEQFF. Combining the CDR3 with reference TRBV5-1 and TRBJ2-1 gives the whole variable domain KAGVTQTPRYLIKTRGQQVTLSCSPISGHRSVSWYQQTPGQGLQFLFEYFSETQRNKGNFPGRFSGRQFSNSRSEMNVSTLELGDSALYLCASSLATSVSYNEQFFGPGTRLTVL.

The chain has TRBV27 and TRBJ2-3; 9 bases align to TRBD2. Germline V lookup: CDR1 MNHEY, CDR2 SMNVEV (reference sequence). With 6 bases clipped from V and 4 bases from J, the junction kept 5 bases outside the gene matches. CDR3 length: 14 residues. The chain's CDR3 is CASRRLAASDTQYF. CDR3 coding DNA: TGTGCCAGCAGGAGACTAGCGGCCTCAGATACGCAGTATTTT.

This chain connects TRBV10-1 to TRBJ2-1; D not resolved. The CDR3 covers 14 residues. Trimming pared 6 bases from V and 0 bases from J, leaving 9 bases between. Germline assignment: CDR1 WNHNN and CDR2 SYGVQD (reference sequence). The DNA of the CDR3 is TGCGCCAGCAGCTTCAGAGGCTCCTACAATGAGCAGTTCTTC. Its protein product is CASSFRGSYNEQFF.

The rearrangement links TRBV5-1 to TRBJ1-4; TRBD1 matches at 7 bases. The length of the CDR3 is 15 residues. The germline CDR1 and CDR2 sequences are SGHRS and YFSETQ. Losses at the gene ends were 3 bases for V and 6 bases for J; bases not matched to a gene: 8. The CDR3 sequence: CASSWDGTVDEKLFF. CDR3 DNA sequence: TGCGCCAGCAGCTGGGACGGGACAGTGGATGAAAAACTGTTTTTT.

The genes are TRBV5-4 and TRBJ2-2; weak D call: TRBD1 (6 bases). The CDR3 spans 15 residues. Germline V gives CDR1 SGHNT, CDR2 YYREEE (reference sequence). V lost 3 bases, J lost 2 bases, and 11 bases lay in between. The CDR3 region is CASSSLGHNTGELFF. CDR3 DNA: TGTGCCAGCAGCTCCTTGGGACACAACACCGGGGAGCTGTTTTTT.

The V and J genes are TRBV7-6 and TRBJ1-2; D call uncertain. From germline, CDR1 is SGHVS and CDR2 FNYEAQ. The CDR3 is 11 residues long. With 8 bases removed from V and 4 bases from J, the gap between germline ends came to 8 bases. For the CDR3, the DNA is TGTGCCAGCGGCAGCGGCTATGGCTACACCTTC. Its translation is CASGSGYGYTF.

V is TRBV5-4 and J is TRBJ2-1, with TRBD1 identical over 7 bases. J gave up 4 bases and V 1 base, and 5 bases lay outside the gene matches. This CDR3 is 15 amino acids long. CDR1 and CDR2 from the germline V gene are SGHNT and YYREEE (reference sequence). The CDR3 spells CASSLPGGNYNEQFF. CDR3 DNA sequence: TGTGCCAGCAGCTTGCCAGGGGGAAATTACAATGAGCAGTTCTTC.

V gene TRBV11-2 combines with J gene TRBJ2-2, with 7 bases matching TRBD1. CDR1 SGHAT and CDR2 FQNNGV come from the germline V gene. V dropped 5 bases and J dropped 1; count of bases not matched to a gene: 4. The CDR3 runs 15 residues. The chain's CDR3 is CASSTGTVNTGELFF. The DNA for the CDR3 is TGTGCCAGCAGCACCGGGACAGTGAACACCGGGGAGCTGTTTTTT.

The chain combines TRBV11-3 with TRBJ2-1, with 8 positions matching TRBD2. Germline trimming cut 3 bases from V and 4 bases from J; bases unmatched to any gene: 8. From germline, CDR1 is SGHNT and CDR2 YENEEA. This CDR3 is 16 amino acids long. The CDR3 protein is CASSFDSGNGYNEQFF. The DNA of the CDR3 is TGTGCCAGCAGCTTTGATAGCGGGAATGGGTACAATGAGCAGTTCTTC. The full variable domain, with the rest looked up from reference TRBV11-3 and TRBJ2-1, is EAGVVQSPRYKIIEKKQPVAFWCNPISGHNTLYWYLQNLGQGPELLIRYENEEAVDDSQLPKDRFSAERLKGVDSTLKIQPAELGDSAVYLCASSFDSGNGYNEQFFGPGTRLTVL.

A single count supports this clone. CDR3 loop: CASSKRGGTEYSNQPQHF. In DNA, the CDR3 is TGTGCCAGCAGTAAAAGGGGCGGGACAGAGTATAGCAATCAGCCCCAGCATTTT. The chain has TRBV27 and TRBJ1-5, with 7 bases lining up with TRBD1. V lost 5 bases and J lost 0; bases outside the gene matches: 13. The CDR3 runs 18 residues. Per the germline V gene, CDR1 is MNHEY and CDR2 is SMNVEV (reference sequence).

This clone was recorded only once. The chain recombines TRBV7-5 with TRBJ2-7; TRBD2, the D gene given by the table, was not confirmed from the DNA. TRBV7-5 is deemed a pseudogene. This CDR3 comprises 21 residues. The CDR3 DNA follows: TGTGTCAGAAGCTTAGAGCCCCAAACCCCAGGACTACCCAAGAGAAGGGGCGAGCAGTACTTC. Translated, it gives CVRSLEPQTPGLPKRRGEQYF.

The table lists this clone with a count of one. CDR3 DNA: TGTGCCAGCAGCCGAACTAGCGGGGGAATAGATACGCAGTATTTT. Residues: CASSRTSGGIDTQYF. The chain recombines TRBV7-6 with TRBJ2-3, with TRBD2 matching over 11 bases. The trim removed 5 bases at V and 5 bases at J, leaving 6 bases unmatched. Germline CDR1 is SGHVS and CDR2 is FNYEAQ. The CDR3 has 15 residues. Combining the CDR3 with reference TRBV7-6 and TRBJ2-3 gives the whole variable domain GAGVSQSPRYKVTKRGQDVALRCDPISGHVSLYWYRQALGQGPEFLTYFNYEAQQDKSGLPNDRFSAERPEGSISTLTIQRTEQRDSAMYRCASSRTSGGIDTQYFGPGTRLTVL.

The chain uses TRBV6-6 and TRBJ2-1; 9 nucleotides align to TRBD2. The V segment lost 6 bases and the J segment 4 bases; nucleotides outside the gene matches: 4. CDR3 size: 14 residues. Germline V CDR1 and CDR2: MNHNY, SVGAGI (reference sequence). CDR3: CASRLAGDYNEQFF. CDR3 in DNA: TGTGCCAGCAGGTTAGCGGGGGATTACAATGAGCAGTTCTTC.

The V gene is TRBV7-3, the J gene TRBJ1-1; 8 positions agree with TRBD1. J lost 1 base, V lost 5 bases, and 3 bases had no gene match. The germline CDR1 and CDR2 sequences are SGHTA and FQGTGA. The CDR3 spans 14 residues. CDR3 nucleotides: TGTGCCAGCAGCCCAGGACAGGGGAACACTGAAGCTTTCTTT. Protein: CASSPGQGNTEAFF.

With regard to this clone: Distinct nucleotide sequences in the sample also encode this CDR3. The chain uses TRBV5-1 and TRBJ1-1, with D unclear. The CDR3 contains 14 residues. V lost 0 bases to trimming and J lost 2 bases, with 8 bases between them. Germline V gene lookup returns CDR1 SGHRS and CDR2 YFSETQ. The CDR3 DNA sequence: TGCGCCAGCAGCTTGGGAGGCGGCAACACTGAAGCTTTCTTT. This sequence encodes CASSLGGGNTEAFF. Looking up the rest from reference TRBV5-1 and TRBJ1-1 gives the full variable domain: KAGVTQTPRYLIKTRGQQVTLSCSPISGHRSVSWYQQTPGQGLQFLFEYFSETQRNKGNFPGRFSGRQFSNSRSEMNVSTLELGDSALYLCASSLGGGNTEAFFGQGTRLTVV.

Only a few counts were recorded for this clone. The gene calls are TRBV5-1 and TRBJ2-3; 9 bases map to TRBD2. This CDR3 has 16 amino acids. V was clipped by 4 bases and J by 3 bases; unmatched bases: 9. Per the germline V gene, CDR1 is SGHRS and CDR2 is YFSETQ. DNA for the CDR3: TGCGCCAGCAGCCCCAGAGGCGGGGGGGAAACAGATACGCAGTATTTT. Translating it yields CASSPRGGGETDTQYF.

The chain combines TRBV24-1 with TRBJ2-1; a weak D match, TRBD2 (7 bases). Germline-derived CDR1 and CDR2 are KGHDR and SFDVKD. Between the trimmed V and J ends, which lost 7 bases and 2 bases, there was a span of 14 bases. The CDR3 is made up of 15 amino acids. The CDR3 is CATSSGGATYNEQFF. The CDR3, as DNA: TGTGCCACCAGCTCTGGGGGGGCTACCTACAATGAGCAGTTCTTC.

This chain links TRBV5-4 with TRBJ1-2; D is unclear. Trimming removed 0 bases from V and 4 bases from J, with 10 bases in between. Germline V gives CDR1 SGHNT, CDR2 YYREEE (reference sequence). This CDR3 comprises 14 residues. The CDR3 reads CASSLAGNIYGYTF. The DNA for the CDR3 is TGTGCCAGCAGCTTGGCCGGGAACATCTATGGCTACACCTTC.

The chain couples TRBV4-1 to TRBJ2-5; D might be TRBD1 (7 bases). Between the trimmed V and J ends, which lost 1 base and 7 bases, there was a span of 16 bases. The CDR3 sequence is 15 residues long. CDR1 MGHRA and CDR2 YSYEKL come from the germline V gene. CDR3 sequence: CASSQVPGGIGTQYF. CDR3 in DNA: TGCGCCAGCAGCCAAGTTCCAGGGGGGATTGGGACCCAGTACTTC.

V gene TRBV2 combines with J gene TRBJ1-6; 10 positions agree with TRBD1. V shed 7 bases and J 10 bases; nucleotides not matched to a gene: 7. The CDR3 has 14 amino acids. Looked up from germline, CDR1 is SNHLY and CDR2 is FYNNEI. For the CDR3, the DNA is TGTGCCAGCAATCGGGACAGGGGAAACTCACCCCTCCACTTT. This codes for CASNRDRGNSPLHF.

The rearrangement links TRBV7-9 to TRBJ2-4; possible D gene TRBD1, 6 bases. This CDR3 is built from 14 residues. V gave up 5 bases and J gave up 6 bases, with 14 bases separating them. From germline, CDR1 is SEHNR and CDR2 FQNEAQ (reference sequence). CDR3 loop: CASSLQGPVNIQYF. The CDR3 DNA sequence: TGTGCCAGCAGCCTACAGGGCCCGGTAAACATTCAGTACTTC.

CDR3 amino acids: CAWRRAGTGGDQPQHF. As DNA, the CDR3 is TGTGCCTGGAGAAGGGCCGGGACAGGGGGCGATCAGCCCCAGCATTTT. J is TRBJ1-5 and V is TRBV30; the match to TRBD1 covers 12 bases. This CDR3 has 16 residues. Per the germline V gene, CDR1 is GTSNPN and CDR2 is SVGIG (reference sequence). The V and J ends lost 3 bases and 5 bases, in that order; junction bases with no gene match: 8.